This TCR beta chain originates from a study of T cell responses to AZD1222 COVID-19 vaccine. About the study: Both about-4-week and about-12-week second-dose recipients were combined. Whole-study findings and limits: An increase in Spike-specific TCR breadth and depth was observed after two AZD1222 doses. The donor group comprised mostly white British people and more females; the analysis possibly underestimated clonal diversity.

Clones were sequenced by immunoSEQ multiplex PCR, and TCRdb holds only the in-frame ones, with some missing. The profile shows about 130,000 clones, roughly 82% of them singletons. With V trimmed by 0 bases and J by 4 bases, 6 bases remained unmatched. The germline gives CDR1 LNHNV, CDR2 YYDKDF (reference sequence). CDR3 length equals 15 residues. As to this clone: What it recognizes is unknown.

This sequence was found in an adult in good health. The chain employs TRBV15 and TRBJ2-7; 7 nucleotides align to TRBD1. The sample consisted of peripheral blood, taken on day 0 of AZD1222 vaccination. The CDR3: CATSRDYGTVYEQYF. The DNA for the CDR3 is TGTGCCACCAGCAGAGACTACGGGACAGTTTACGAGCAGTACTTC.